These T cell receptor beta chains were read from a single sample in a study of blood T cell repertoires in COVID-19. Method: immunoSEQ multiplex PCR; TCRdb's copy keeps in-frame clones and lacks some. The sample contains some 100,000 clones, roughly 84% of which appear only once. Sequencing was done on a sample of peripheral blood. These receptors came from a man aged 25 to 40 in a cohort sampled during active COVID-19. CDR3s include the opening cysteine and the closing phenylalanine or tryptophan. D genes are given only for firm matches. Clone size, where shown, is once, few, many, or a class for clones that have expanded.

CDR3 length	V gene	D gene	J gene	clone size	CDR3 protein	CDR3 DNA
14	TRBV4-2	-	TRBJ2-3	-	CASSQVPNTDTQYF	TGTGCCAGCAGCCAAGTCCCCAACACAGATACGCAGTATTTT
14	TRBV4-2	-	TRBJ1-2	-	CASSQTRGAEGYTF	TGTGCCAGCAGCCAGACACGGGGGGCTGAAGGCTACACCTTC
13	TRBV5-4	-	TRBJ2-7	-	CALRSQGFYEQYF	TGTGCCCTGAGGAGCCAGGGGTTTTACGAGCAGTACTTC
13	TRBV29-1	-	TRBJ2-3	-	CSVTGASTDTQYF	TGCAGCGTGACAGGCGCTAGCACAGATACGCAGTATTTT
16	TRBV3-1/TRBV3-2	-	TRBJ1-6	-	CASSQDTGGQRSPLHF	TGTGCCAGCAGCCAAGATACGGGGGGCCAGAGGTCACCCCTCCACTTT
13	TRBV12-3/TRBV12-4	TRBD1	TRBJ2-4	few	CASRPGQGSIQYF	TGTGCCAGCAGACCGGGACAGGGGAGCATTCAGTACTTC
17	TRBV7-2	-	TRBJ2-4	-	CASSLLPPQGTKNIQYF	TGTGCCAGCAGCTTATTACCGCCTCAGGGGACCAAAAACATTCAGTACTTC
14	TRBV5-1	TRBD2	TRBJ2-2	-	CASSLAAGVGELFF	TGCGCCAGCAGCTTGGCGGCGGGAGTGGGGGAGCTGTTTTTT
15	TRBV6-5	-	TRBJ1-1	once	CASSYSTRGNTEAFF	TGTGCCAGCAGTTACTCGACCAGGGGAAACACTGAAGCTTTCTTT
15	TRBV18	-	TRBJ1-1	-	CASSPGEQGLEGAFF	TGTGCCAGCTCACCAGGAGAACAGGGCCTAGAGGGAGCTTTCTTT
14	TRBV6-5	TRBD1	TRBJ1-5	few	CASRRGPSNQPQHF	TGTGCCAGCAGGAGGGGGCCAAGCAATCAGCCCCAGCATTTT
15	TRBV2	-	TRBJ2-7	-	CASSALGGGLEEQYF	TGTGCCAGCAGTGCTTTGGGGGGGGGCTTGGAGGAGCAGTACTTC
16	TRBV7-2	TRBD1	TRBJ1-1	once	CASSLDFGTGNTEAFF	TGTGCCAGCAGCTTAGATTTTGGGACAGGCAACACTGAAGCTTTCTTT
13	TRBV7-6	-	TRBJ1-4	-	CASSLSPLEKLFF	TGTGCCAGCAGCTTGAGTCCGTTAGAAAAACTGTTTTTT
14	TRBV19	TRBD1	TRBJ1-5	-	CASSMEGAGQPQHF	TGTGCCAGTAGTATGGAGGGGGCCGGTCAGCCCCAGCATTTT
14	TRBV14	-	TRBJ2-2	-	CASSRYIGGGELFF	TGTGCCAGCAGCCGCTATATAGGAGGCGGGGAGCTGTTTTTT
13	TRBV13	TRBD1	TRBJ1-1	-	CASSSQGATEAFF	TGTGCCAGCAGCTCCCAGGGGGCCACTGAAGCTTTCTTT
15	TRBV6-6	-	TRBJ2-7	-	CASRAASTSRYEQYF	TGTGCCAGCAGAGCGGCTAGTACGAGTCGCTACGAGCAGTACTTC
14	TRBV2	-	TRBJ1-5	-	CAIQVGDINQPQHF	TGTGCCATACAGGTCGGGGACATCAATCAGCCCCAGCATTTT
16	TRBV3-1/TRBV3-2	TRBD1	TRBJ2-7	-	CASSQARQTGKYEQYF	TGTGCCAGCAGCCAAGCCAGACAGACAGGGAAATACGAGCAGTACTTC
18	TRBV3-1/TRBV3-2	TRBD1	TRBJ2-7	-	CASSLGQGKTPPAYEQYF	TGTGCCAGCAGCCTTGGACAGGGGAAAACCCCTCCCGCATACGAGCAGTACTTC
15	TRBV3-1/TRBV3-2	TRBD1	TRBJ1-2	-	CASSQGQGAFYGYTF	TGTGCCAGCAGCCAAGGACAGGGGGCCTTCTATGGCTACACCTTC
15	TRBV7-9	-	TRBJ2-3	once	CASSLLRGQTDTQYF	TGTGCCAGCAGCTTATTGCGGGGCCAGACAGATACGCAGTATTTT